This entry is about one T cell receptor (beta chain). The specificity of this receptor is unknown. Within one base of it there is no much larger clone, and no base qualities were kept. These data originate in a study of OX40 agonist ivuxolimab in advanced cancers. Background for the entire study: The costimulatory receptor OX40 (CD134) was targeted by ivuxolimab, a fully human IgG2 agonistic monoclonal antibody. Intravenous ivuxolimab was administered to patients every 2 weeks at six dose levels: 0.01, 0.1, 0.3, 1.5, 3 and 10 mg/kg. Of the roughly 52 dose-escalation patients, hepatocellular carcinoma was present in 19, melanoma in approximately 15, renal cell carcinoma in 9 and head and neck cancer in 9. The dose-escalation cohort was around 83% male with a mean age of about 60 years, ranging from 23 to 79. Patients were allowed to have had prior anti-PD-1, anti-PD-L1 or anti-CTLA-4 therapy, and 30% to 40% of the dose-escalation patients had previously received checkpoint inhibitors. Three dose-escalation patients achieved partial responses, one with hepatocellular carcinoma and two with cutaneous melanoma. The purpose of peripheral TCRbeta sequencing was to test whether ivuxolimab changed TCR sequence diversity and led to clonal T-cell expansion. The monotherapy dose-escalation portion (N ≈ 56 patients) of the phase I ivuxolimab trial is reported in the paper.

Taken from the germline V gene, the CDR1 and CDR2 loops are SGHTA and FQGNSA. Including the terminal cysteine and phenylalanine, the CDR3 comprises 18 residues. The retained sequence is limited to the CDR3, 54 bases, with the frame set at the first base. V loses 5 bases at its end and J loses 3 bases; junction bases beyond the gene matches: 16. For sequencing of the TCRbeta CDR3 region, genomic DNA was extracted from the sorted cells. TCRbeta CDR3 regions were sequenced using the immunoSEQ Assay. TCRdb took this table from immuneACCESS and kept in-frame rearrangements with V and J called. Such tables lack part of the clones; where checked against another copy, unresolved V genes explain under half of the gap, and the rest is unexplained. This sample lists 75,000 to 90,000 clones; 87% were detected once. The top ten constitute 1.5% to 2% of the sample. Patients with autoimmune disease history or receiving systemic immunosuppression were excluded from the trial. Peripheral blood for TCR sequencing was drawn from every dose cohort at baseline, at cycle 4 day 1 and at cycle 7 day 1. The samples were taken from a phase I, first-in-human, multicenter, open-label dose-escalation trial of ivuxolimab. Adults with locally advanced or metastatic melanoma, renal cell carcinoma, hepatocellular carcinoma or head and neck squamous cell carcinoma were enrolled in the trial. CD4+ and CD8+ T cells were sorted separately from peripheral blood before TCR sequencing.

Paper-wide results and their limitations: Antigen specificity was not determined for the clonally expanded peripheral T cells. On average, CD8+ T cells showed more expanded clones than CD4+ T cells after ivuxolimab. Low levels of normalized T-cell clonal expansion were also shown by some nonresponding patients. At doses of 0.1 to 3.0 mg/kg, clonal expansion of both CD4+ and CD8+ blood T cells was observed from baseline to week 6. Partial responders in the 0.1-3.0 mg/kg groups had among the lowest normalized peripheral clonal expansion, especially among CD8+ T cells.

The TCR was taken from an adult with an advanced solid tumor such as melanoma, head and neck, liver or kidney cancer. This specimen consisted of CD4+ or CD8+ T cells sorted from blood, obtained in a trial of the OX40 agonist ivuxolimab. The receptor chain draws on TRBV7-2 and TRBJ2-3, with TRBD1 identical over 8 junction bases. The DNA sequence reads TGTGCCAGCAGCGACGGACAGGGCCTCCAAGGACCAACAGATACGCAGTATTTT. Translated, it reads CASSDGQGLQGPTDTQYF. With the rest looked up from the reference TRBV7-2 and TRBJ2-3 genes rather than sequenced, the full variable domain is GAGVSQSPSNKVTEKGKDVELRCDPISGHTALYWYRQSLGQGLEFLIYFQGNSAPDKSGLPSDRFSAERTGGSVSTLTIQRTQQEDSAVYLCASSDGQGLQGPTDTQYFGPGTRLTVL.